One and the same sample provided the 8 T cell receptor beta chains below, sequenced in a study of regulatory T cells in long-lasting Graves disease. Described time point: newly diagnosed GD, antithyroid drugs for less than 3 months. Extracted PBMC RNA gave rise to the TCR library. Researchers made TCR beta libraries by using iRepertoire HTBI primers and running Arm-PCR on CDR3 regions. TCRdb ran MiXCR on the multiplex PCR reads and lists one entry per CDR3 protein. This sample has about 440,000 distinct CDR3 sequences, with just under 15% found just once. These sequences were also reported in another study, on T cells in Graves' hyperthyroidism and ophthalmopathy.

The material sequenced was peripheral blood mononuclear cells (PBMCs), taken at new diagnosis, from a patient treated with antithyroid drugs. The receptor set was obtained from a woman in her 30s with Graves disease.

This clonotype has ten or more counts. The genes are TRBV28 and TRBJ2-7; D is ambiguous. This CDR3 is 11 amino acids long. With 8 bases removed from V and 3 bases from J, the gap between germline ends came to 8 bases. CDR1 is MDHEN and CDR2 is SYDVKM in the germline V gene. CDR3 DNA: TGTGCCAGCGGTTGGCGCTACGAGCAGTACTTC. Translated, it gives CASGWRYEQYF.

The chain is built from TRBV27 and TRBJ2-7, with D hard to call. This CDR3 is 15 amino acids long. CDR1 and CDR2 (germline): MNHEY, SMNVEV (reference sequence). The ends were cut back, 3 bases at V and 0 bases at J, with 12 bases in the middle. The CDR3 loop is CASSLQAVSSYEQYF. The CDR3, as DNA: TGTGCCAGCAGTTTGCAGGCGGTTAGCTCCTACGAGCAGTACTTC.

This clonotype was observed many times. The genes are TRBV5-1 and TRBJ2-2, with 9 positions matching TRBD1. Unmatched junction bases numbered 4, after V lost 5 bases and J lost 2 bases. This CDR3 has 15 residues. Germline loops: CDR1 SGHRS, CDR2 YFSETQ. CDR3 amino acids: CASRPGQGNTGELFF. The DNA of the CDR3 is TGCGCCAGCAGACCGGGACAGGGTAACACCGGGGAGCTGTTTTTT. Complete variable domain (other parts from reference TRBV5-1 and TRBJ2-2): KAGVTQTPRYLIKTRGQQVTLSCSPISGHRSVSWYQQTPGQGLQFLFEYFSETQRNKGNFPGRFSGRQFSNSRSEMNVSTLELGDSALYLCASRPGQGNTGELFFGEGSRLTVL.

The J gene is TRBJ2-7, the V gene TRBV5-6; D may correspond to TRBD1 or TRBD2 (5 bases each). The CDR3 has 13 residues. The V gene's germline CDR1 is SGHDT and CDR2 YYEEEE. Between the trimmed V and J ends, which lost 0 bases and 7 bases, there was a span of 11 bases. CDR3 in DNA: TGTGCCAGCAGCTTGGAGGGACCGGGGGAGCAGTACTTC. Translation: CASSLEGPGEQYF.

This clonotype turned up a few times. The gene calls are TRBV29-1 and TRBJ2-5, with 10 bases aligning to TRBD2. CDR3 size: 14 residues. Looked up from germline, CDR1 is SQVTM and CDR2 is ANQGSEA. Unmatched junction bases numbered 6, after V lost 3 bases and J lost 5 bases. DNA of the CDR3: TGCAGCGTTGATGGTAGCGGGAGGCCTGAGACCCAGTACTTC. Its protein is CSVDGSGRPETQYF.

This clonotype was counted at least ten times. The chain joins TRBV7-8 to TRBJ2-2; 7 nucleotides align to TRBD2. V gave up 5 bases and J gave up 4 bases; unmatched junction bases: 7. This CDR3 has 15 residues. Germline V gene sequence: CDR1 SGHVS, CDR2 FQNEAQ. The CDR3 sequence is CASSPRDYPTGELFF. The CDR3 coding sequence is TGTGCCAGCAGCCCGCGGGACTATCCCACCGGGGAGCTGTTTTTT.

This clonotype was recorded a few times. The rearrangement links TRBV10-3 to TRBJ1-1; D gene ambiguous. Germline CDR1 reads ENHRY; CDR2 reads SYGVKD. Trimming stripped 0 bases from V and 6 bases from J, with 8 bases between. The CDR3 covers 13 residues. CDR3 DNA: TGTGCCATCAGTGAGTCGACCGACCCTGAAGCTTTCTTT. Translating it yields CAISESTDPEAFF.

The table lists this clonotype with many counts. The chain has TRBV18 and TRBJ1-2, with D possibly matching TRBD1 (5 bases). V dropped 3 bases and J dropped 2 bases, with 7 bases sitting between them. The CDR3 spans 13 residues. Germline loops: CDR1 KGHSH, CDR2 LQKENI. CDR3 DNA: TGTGCCAGCTCACCGGAGGGGAACTATGGCTACACCTTC. Translation gives CASSPEGNYGYTF.